Listed here are 2 T cell receptor beta chains from one sample, sequenced in a study of T cell responses to AZD1222 COVID-19 vaccine. Generated by immunoSEQ multiplex PCR, the TCRdb table keeps only in-frame clones and is missing some. Seen here are roughly 140,000 clones, 88% observed once, and the top ten hold 2% to 2.5%. The sample here was peripheral blood, taken on day 0 of AZD1222 vaccination. The receptors originated from an adult in good health.

This clone was picked up a small number of times. The J gene is TRBJ1-1, the V gene TRBV7-3; 7 bases are shared with TRBD1. CDR3 length: 12 amino acids. V shed 4 bases and J 5 bases; nucleotides not matched to a gene: 1. The germline V gene encodes CDR1 SGHTA and CDR2 FQGTGA. CDR3 protein: CASSSTGTEAFF. The CDR3 DNA is TGTGCCAGCAGCTCGACAGGGACTGAAGCTTTCTTT.

The chain links TRBV9 to TRBJ2-3, with 9 bases matching TRBD2. After removal of 4 bases from V and 6 bases from J, the junction contained 12 bases not matched to a gene. The CDR3 has 16 amino acids. Per germline, CDR1 SGDLS and CDR2 YYNGEE. The CDR3 spells CASSPRIAGERDTQYF. The DNA for the CDR3 is TGTGCCAGCAGCCCGAGGATAGCGGGAGAGCGGGATACGCAGTATTTT.